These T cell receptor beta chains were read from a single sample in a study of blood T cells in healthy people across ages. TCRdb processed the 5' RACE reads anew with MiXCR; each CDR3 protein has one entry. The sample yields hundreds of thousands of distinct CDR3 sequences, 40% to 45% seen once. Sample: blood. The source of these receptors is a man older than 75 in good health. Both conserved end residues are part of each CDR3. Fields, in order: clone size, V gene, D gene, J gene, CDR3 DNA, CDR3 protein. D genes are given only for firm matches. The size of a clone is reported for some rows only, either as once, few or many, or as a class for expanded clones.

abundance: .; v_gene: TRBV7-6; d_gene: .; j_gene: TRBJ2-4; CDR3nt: TGTGCCAGCAGCCTAACACCGAGAGTGATTGGCAAAAACATTCAGTACTTC; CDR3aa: CASSLTPRVIGKNIQYF
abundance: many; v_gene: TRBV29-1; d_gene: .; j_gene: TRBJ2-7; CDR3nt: TGCAGCGTGTCCACAGGGAATTCCTACGAGCAGTACTTC; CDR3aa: CSVSTGNSYEQYF
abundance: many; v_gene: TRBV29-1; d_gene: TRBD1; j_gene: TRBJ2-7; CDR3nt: TGCAGCGTTGAAGACTCGGGACAGGGGGCGCGAGAGCAGTACTTC; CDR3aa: CSVEDSGQGAREQYF
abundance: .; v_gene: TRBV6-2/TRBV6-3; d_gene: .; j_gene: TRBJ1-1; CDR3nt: TGTGCCAGCAGTTACGAGGGGGTCTCAACTGAAGCTTTCTTT; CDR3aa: CASSYEGVSTEAFF
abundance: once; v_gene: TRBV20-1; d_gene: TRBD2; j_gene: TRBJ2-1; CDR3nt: TGCAGTGCTAGCGATTCCGGAACAGCGGGAGCATCCAAAAACATTAAGTTCTTC; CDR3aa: CSASDSGTAGASKNIKFF
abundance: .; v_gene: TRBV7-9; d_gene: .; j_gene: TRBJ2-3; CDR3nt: TGTGCCAGCAGCCTTAGCGTCTTTGGCAGAGACACAGATACGCAGTATTTT; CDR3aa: CASSLSVFGRDTDTQYF
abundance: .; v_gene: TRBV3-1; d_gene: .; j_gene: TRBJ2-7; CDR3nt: TGTGCCAGCGGCCGGGAAGGATCCGAGCAGTACTTC; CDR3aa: CASGREGSEQYF
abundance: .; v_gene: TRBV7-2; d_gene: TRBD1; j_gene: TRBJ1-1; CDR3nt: TGTGCCAGCACCAGACAGGGCCAAAACACTGAAGCTTTCTTT; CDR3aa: CASTRQGQNTEAFF
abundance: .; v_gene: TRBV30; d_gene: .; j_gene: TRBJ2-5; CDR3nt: TGTGCCTACCGGGGGTCCTCCCAAGAGACCCAGTACTTC; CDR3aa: CAYRGSSQETQYF
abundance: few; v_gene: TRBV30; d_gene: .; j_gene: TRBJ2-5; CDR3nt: TGTGCCTGGAGTTACCCACCTCAAGAGACCCAGTACTTC; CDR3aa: CAWSYPPQETQYF
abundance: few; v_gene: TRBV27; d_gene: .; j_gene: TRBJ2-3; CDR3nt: TGTGCCAGCAGTTTAGGGACTAGGGGGCCAGATACGCAGTATTTT; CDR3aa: CASSLGTRGPDTQYF
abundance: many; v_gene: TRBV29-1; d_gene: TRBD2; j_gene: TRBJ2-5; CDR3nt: TGCAGCGTTCTGGGACTAGCGGGAGAGACCCAGTACTTC; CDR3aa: CSVLGLAGETQYF
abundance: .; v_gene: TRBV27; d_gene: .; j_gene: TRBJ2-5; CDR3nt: TGTGCCAGCAGTTTATGGGGCAGGGGTGGAAAGACCCAGTACTTC; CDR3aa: CASSLWGRGGKTQYF
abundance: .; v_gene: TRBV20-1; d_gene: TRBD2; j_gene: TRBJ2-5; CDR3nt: TGCAGTGCTAGAGATTGGGAGCGGGATATGGGAGAGACCCAGTACTTC; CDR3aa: CSARDWERDMGETQYF
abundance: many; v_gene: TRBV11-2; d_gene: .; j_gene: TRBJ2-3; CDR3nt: TGTGCCAGCAGCTTTGGAGCCCCAGATACGCAGTATTTT; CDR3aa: CASSFGAPDTQYF
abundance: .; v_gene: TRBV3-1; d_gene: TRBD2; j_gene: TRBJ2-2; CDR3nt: TGTGCCAGCAGCCACCGGGGGGAGCGGGAGCTGTTTTTT; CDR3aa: CASSHRGERELFF
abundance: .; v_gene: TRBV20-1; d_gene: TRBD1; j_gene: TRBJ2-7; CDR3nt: TGCAGTGCTAGTATGCAGGGGGCTACGTACGAGCAGTACTTC; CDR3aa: CSASMQGATYEQYF
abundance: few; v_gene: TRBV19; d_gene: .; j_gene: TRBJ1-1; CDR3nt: TGTGCCAGTAGTCTCCTGACTTCGGAGGCTTTCTTT; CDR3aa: CASSLLTSEAFF
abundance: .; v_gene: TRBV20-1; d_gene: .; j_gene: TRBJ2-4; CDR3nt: TGCAGTGCTAGTTCCCACGACATTCAGTACTTC; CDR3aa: CSASSHDIQYF
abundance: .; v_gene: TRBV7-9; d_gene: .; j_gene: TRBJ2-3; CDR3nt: TGTGCCAGCCTACTCACCGGCGGAGCGGAGGGGACAGATACGCAGTATTTT; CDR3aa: CASLLTGGAEGTDTQYF
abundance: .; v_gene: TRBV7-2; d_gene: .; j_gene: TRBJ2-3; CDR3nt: TGTGCCAGCAGCTTAGGGGGGATGGGGTCCACAGATACGCAGTATTTT; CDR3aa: CASSLGGMGSTDTQYF
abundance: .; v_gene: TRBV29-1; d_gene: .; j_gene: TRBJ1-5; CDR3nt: TGCAGCGTTGAGGTTGAAGGCGAGTCCCAGCATTTT; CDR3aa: CSVEVEGESQHF
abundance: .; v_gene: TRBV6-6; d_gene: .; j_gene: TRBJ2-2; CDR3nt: TGTGCCAGTCACAGGGGAGGTGAGACCGGGGAGCTGTTTTTT; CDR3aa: CASHRGGETGELFF
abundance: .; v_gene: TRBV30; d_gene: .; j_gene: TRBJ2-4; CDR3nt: TGTGCCTGGGGAGAGGGTTTAGCCAAAAACATTCAGTACTTC; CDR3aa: CAWGEGLAKNIQYF
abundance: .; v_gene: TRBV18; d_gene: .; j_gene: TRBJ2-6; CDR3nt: TGTGCCAGCTCACGTCCATCCGGGCCGGGGCTCTCTGGGGCCAACGTCCTGACTTTC; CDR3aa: CASSRPSGPGLSGANVLTF
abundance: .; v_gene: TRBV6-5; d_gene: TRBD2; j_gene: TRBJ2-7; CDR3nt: TGTGCCAGCAGTCAATTTAGCGGGAGAAGCTACGAGCAGTACTTC; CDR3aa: CASSQFSGRSYEQYF
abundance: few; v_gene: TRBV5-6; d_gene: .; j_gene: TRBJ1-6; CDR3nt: TGTGCCAGCTTCCTATGGGGGTACTATAATTCACCCCTCCACTTT; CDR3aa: CASFLWGYYNSPLHF
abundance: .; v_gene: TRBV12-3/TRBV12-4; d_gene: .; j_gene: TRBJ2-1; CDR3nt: TGTGCCAGCACTCGAACTAGCAGGGTATTCGATGAGCAGTTCTTC; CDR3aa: CASTRTSRVFDEQFF
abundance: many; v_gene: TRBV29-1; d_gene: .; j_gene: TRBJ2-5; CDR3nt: TGCAGCGTTGGGGAGACTAGGGCCGAGACCCAGTACTTC; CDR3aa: CSVGETRAETQYF
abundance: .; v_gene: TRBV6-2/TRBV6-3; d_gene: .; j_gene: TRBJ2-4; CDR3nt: TGTGCCAGCGCATTTGTTAGGGGGAGTATTCAGTACTTC; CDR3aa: CASAFVRGSIQYF
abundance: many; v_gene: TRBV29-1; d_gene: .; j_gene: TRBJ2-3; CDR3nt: TGCAGCGTTGGGGTCCAGGCCGGGGTCACAGATACGCAGTATTTT; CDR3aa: CSVGVQAGVTDTQYF
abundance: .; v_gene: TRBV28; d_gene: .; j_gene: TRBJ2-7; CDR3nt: TGTGCCAGCAGTACTATCAGGGTTATTAACGACGAGCAGTACTTC; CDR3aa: CASSTIRVINDEQYF
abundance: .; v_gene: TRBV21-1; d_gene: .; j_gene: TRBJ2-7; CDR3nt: TGTGCCAGCAGCCCGAATTCTGGGGGCAAAAAAAACTACGAGCAGTACTTC; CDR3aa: CASSPNSGGKKNYEQYF
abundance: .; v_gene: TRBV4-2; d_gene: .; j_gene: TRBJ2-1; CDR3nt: TGTGCCAGCAGCCCCCCGCCGGGAGCCTACAATGAGCAGTTCTTC; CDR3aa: CASSPPPGAYNEQFF
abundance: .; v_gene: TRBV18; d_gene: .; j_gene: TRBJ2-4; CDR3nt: TGTGCCAGCTCACCGCTCGGAGGGAATGAAAACATTCAGTACTTC; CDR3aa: CASSPLGGNENIQYF
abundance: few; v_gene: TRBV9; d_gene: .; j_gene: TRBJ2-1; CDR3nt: TGTGCCAGCAGCGTATCAGAGCCCAGCTCCTACAATGAGCAGTTCTTC; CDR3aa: CASSVSEPSSYNEQFF
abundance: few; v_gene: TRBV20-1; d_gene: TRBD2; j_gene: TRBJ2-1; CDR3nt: TGCAGTGCTAATGGACTAGCGGGAGGTATATCCTACAATGAGCAGTTCTTC; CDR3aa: CSANGLAGGISYNEQFF
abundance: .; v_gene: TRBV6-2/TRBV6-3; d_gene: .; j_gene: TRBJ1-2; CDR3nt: TGTGCCAGCAGTTATTTTCCACGGGGAAGGAGTAACTATGGCTACACCTTC; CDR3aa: CASSYFPRGRSNYGYTF
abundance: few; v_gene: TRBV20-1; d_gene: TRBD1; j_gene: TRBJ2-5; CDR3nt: TGCAGTGCTAGCGGGACAGACGAGACCCAGTACTTC; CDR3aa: CSASGTDETQYF
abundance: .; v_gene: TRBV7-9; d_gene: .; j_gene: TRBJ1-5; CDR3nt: TGTGCCAGCAGCTTAGGCAGGGACGGTCAGCCCCAGCATTTT; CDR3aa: CASSLGRDGQPQHF
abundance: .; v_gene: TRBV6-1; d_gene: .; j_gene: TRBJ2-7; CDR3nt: TGTGCCAGCAGTGAAGGGGGTGTTAAGGAGCAGTACTTC; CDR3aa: CASSEGGVKEQYF
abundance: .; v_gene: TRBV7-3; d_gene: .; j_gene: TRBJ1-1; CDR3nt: TGTGCCAGCAGCTTAGCGGGGAAGGACACTGAAGCTTTCTTT; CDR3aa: CASSLAGKDTEAFF
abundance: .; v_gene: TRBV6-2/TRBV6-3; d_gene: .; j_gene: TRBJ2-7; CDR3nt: TGTGCCAGCCACCGACGCACCCCCTACAATGAGCAGTACTTC; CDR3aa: CASHRRTPYNEQYF
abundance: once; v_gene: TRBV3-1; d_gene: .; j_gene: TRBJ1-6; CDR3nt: TGTGCCAGCAGCCTCCGACAGGATTCACCCCTCCACTTT; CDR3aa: CASSLRQDSPLHF
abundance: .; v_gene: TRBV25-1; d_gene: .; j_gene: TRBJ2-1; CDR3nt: TGTGCCAGCATTGGACGAAACTACAATGAGCAGTTCTTC; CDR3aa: CASIGRNYNEQFF
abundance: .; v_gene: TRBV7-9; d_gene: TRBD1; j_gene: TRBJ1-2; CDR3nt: TGTGCCAGCAGCCCAGAAGGGACAGGCGGAGCCTATGGCTACACCTTC; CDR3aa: CASSPEGTGGAYGYTF
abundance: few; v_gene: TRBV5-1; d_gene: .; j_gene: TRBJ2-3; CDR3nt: TGCGCCAGCAGCTCACGCCGGGACTTTCGCACAGATACGCAGTATTTT; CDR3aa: CASSSRRDFRTDTQYF